The sequence of this T cell receptor (beta chain) was determined in a study of shared clonotypes between healthy human individuals. CD45RO-negative, CCR7-selected cells formed the naive CD8 fraction, which excluded terminally differentiated effector memory CD45RA+ cells. The data were produced by immunoSEQ multiplex PCR, yet TCRdb's version contains in-frame clones alone and is incomplete. The table shows roughly 2,000,000 clones, with over 85% occurring only once. A word on this clone: Its antigen is undetermined.

The junction had 2 bases not matched to a gene; V was cut back by 2 bases and J by 0 bases. Germline values: CDR1 MNHEY, CDR2 SVGAGI. The CDR3 has 15 amino acids. Study results and limitations: Larger estimated richness was generally seen in naive subsets than in memory subsets.

V is TRBV6-5 and J is TRBJ2-5; 8 bases match TRBD2. Source material: naive CD8+ T cells from PBMCs. The receptor was derived from a man aged 18 to 30 in good health. Some clones in this sample may be carry-over from other donors' samples. The CDR3, as DNA: TGTGCCAGCAGTTACCTAGCGGGCCACCAAGAGACCCAGTACTTC. This codes for CASSYLAGHQETQYF.